These T cell receptor beta chains were read from a single sample in a study of shared clonotypes between healthy human individuals. Here immunoSEQ multiplex PCR was the method, and the copy in TCRdb shows in-frame clones only, minus some. The sample has about 680,000 clones; 90% to 95% are singletons. Sequencing input: naive CD8+ T cells sorted from blood. These receptors originate from a man in his thirties or forties in good health. The conserved cysteine and the conserved F or W are not part of the CDR3 here.

V gene	J gene	CDR3 protein
TRBV7-9	TRBJ1-1	ASSFLVVMSPENTEAF
TRBV7-6	TRBJ2-7	ASSLESAEQY
TRBV4-1	TRBJ1-3	ASSPKGGFSGNTIY
TRBV5-1	TRBJ1-5	ASSLDSGNQPQH
TRBV14	TRBJ1-1	ASSQEFPIGEAF
TRBV7-3	TRBJ1-2	ASSLYGYT
TRBV7-6	TRBJ2-7	ASSSGTERYEQY
TRBV7-9	TRBJ2-4	ASGASGGIAKNIQY
TRBV18	TRBJ2-3	ASSPPTSTDTQY
TRBV6-5	TRBJ1-1	ASSYKSENTEAF
TRBV5-1	TRBJ2-7	ASSWGIMGRGTYEQY
TRBV28	TRBJ1-2	ASSFSSIYGYT
TRBV6-1	TRBJ2-7	ASSEEKFYEQY
TRBV7-6	TRBJ2-7	ASSFRDREMDEQY
TRBV9	TRBJ2-3	ASSYSQGSVDTQY